Described below is a single T cell receptor (beta chain) sequence and its context. Per the study methods: It was from reference gene primer amplification that nucleated cell counts were estimated. Sequencing was performed with immunoSEQ multiplex PCR; in TCRdb, only in-frame clones are kept and a portion is missing. The V and J calls and clone size were taken over from that table, and D and trimming were inferred from the DNA. Of tens of thousands of clones detected, around 83% appear once; the ten largest clones hold 35% to 40%. CDR1 is MNHNY and CDR2 is SVGAGI in the germline V gene (reference sequence). This CDR3 spans 15 amino acids. The ends were cut back, 7 bases at V and 2 bases at J, with 15 bases in the middle. This sample is part of a study of blood T cell repertoires in COVID-19. Looking at the study overall: COVID-19 samples, acute and convalescent, were from the United States, Italy and Spain. From T cells, B-cell-depleted T cells, or PBMCs came the material, which was cDNA or gDNA.

V usage is TRBV6-6 and J usage is TRBJ2-1, with D perhaps matching TRBD2 (6 bases). Sequenced material: peripheral blood. The TCR was taken from a man of 80 years or more with active or convalescent COVID-19. The CDR3 here is CASTLGGIAYNEQFF. The CDR3, as DNA: TGTGCCAGCACCCTTGGGGGGATTGCCTACAATGAGCAGTTCTTC.